A selection of T cell receptor beta chains follows, all from one sample in a study of OX40 agonist ivuxolimab in advanced cancers. Repertoires were generated with immunoSEQ multiplex PCR, while TCRdb's copy carries only in-frame clones and drops some. The sample records roughly 65,000 clones, more than 70% being singletons. The sample here was CD4+ or CD8+ T cells sorted from blood, taken in a trial of the OX40 agonist ivuxolimab. Every receptor here comes from an adult with an advanced solid tumor such as melanoma, head and neck, liver or kidney cancer. CDR3s include the opening cysteine and the closing phenylalanine or tryptophan. Fields, in order: V gene, J gene, clone size, D gene, CDR3 DNA, CDR3 protein. D genes are given only for firm matches. Clone size appears in some rows only: once, few, many, or a class for an expanded clone.

>TRBV28|TRBJ2-3|once|-
TGTGCCAGCGGAAAGACATACACAGATACGCAGTATTTT
CASGKTYTDTQYF
>TRBV9|TRBJ2-1|-|TRBD2
TGTGCCAGCAGCGTGGGACTAGCGGGAGGGGGCTCCTACAATGAGCAGTTCTTC
CASSVGLAGGGSYNEQFF
>TRBV7-9|TRBJ2-1|-|-
TGTGCCAGCAGCTTAGGGAGAGCCTCCTACAATGAGCAGTTCTTC
CASSLGRASYNEQFF
>TRBV11-2|TRBJ1-1|-|-
TGTGCCAGCAGCTTACCTCATGGGGGACCCTTT
CASSLPHGGPF
>TRBV29-1|TRBJ2-2|-|TRBD1
TGCAGCGTTGAAGGCAGGGGGCGCGGAACCGGGGAGCTGTTTTTT
CSVEGRGRGTGELFF
>TRBV30|TRBJ2-7|-|TRBD2
TGTGCCTGGGGACTTGCGGGAGAACCCTACGAGCAGTACTTC
CAWGLAGEPYEQYF
>TRBV7-9|TRBJ2-1|-|-
TGTGCCAGCAGTACAGGGCGGGGAACCTACAATGAGCAGTTCTTC
CASSTGRGTYNEQFF
>TRBV5-1|TRBJ2-1|-|TRBD2
TGCGCCAGCAGCCCCGGGACTAGCGGCTACAATGAGCAGTTCTTC
CASSPGTSGYNEQFF
>TRBV6-5|TRBJ1-5|few|-
TGTGCCAGTAGAACGGGTAGCAATCAGCCCCAGCATTTT
CASRTGSNQPQHF
>TRBV15|TRBJ1-1|once|-
TGTGCCACCAGCAGACTTCTGACCGCGAACACTGAAGCTTTCTTT
CATSRLLTANTEAFF
>TRBV6-1|TRBJ1-1|-|TRBD1
TGTGCCAGCAGTCTCACAGGGGGGTCTGAAGCTTTCTTT
CASSLTGGSEAFF
>TRBV5-5|TRBJ1-6|-|-
TGTGCCAGCAGCTTTGTCTGGGGGCAAAATTCACCCCTCCACTTT
CASSFVWGQNSPLHF
>TRBV6-5|TRBJ1-3|-|-
TGTGCCACGAGAGGTTCCGGAAACACCATATATTTT
CATRGSGNTIYF
>TRBV5-6|TRBJ1-4|-|-
TGTGCCAGCAGCTTGGCCGGCAGGGCGGGCGAAAAACTGTTTTTT
CASSLAGRAGEKLFF
>TRBV28|TRBJ2-7|-|-
TGTGCCAGCAGTTTACAGCGTTCCTACGAGCAGTACTTC
CASSLQRSYEQYF
>TRBV4-1|TRBJ1-1|few|-
TGCGCCAGCAGCCGGGACACTGAAGCTTTCTTT
CASSRDTEAFF
>TRBV29-1|TRBJ2-7|-|TRBD2
TGCAGCGTGGGAGGACTAGCGGGAGGGTTCCCCCACGAGCAGTACTTC
CSVGGLAGGFPHEQYF
>TRBV19|TRBJ1-5|few|-
TGTGCCAGTAGTACGGGACAATACAATCAGCCCCAGCATTTT
CASSTGQYNQPQHF
>TRBV9|TRBJ2-2|-|TRBD2
TGTGCCAGCAGCCCTCGGCCTAGCGGGGGGAGGACCGGGGAGCTGTTTTTT
CASSPRPSGGRTGELFF
>TRBV2|TRBJ2-5|-|TRBD2
TGTGCCAGCAGTGCCCGGACTAGCCCTGGGGGTAAGACCCAGTACTTC
CASSARTSPGGKTQYF
>TRBV5-8|TRBJ2-1|-|-
TGTGCCAGCACCAGGGGCAGCCACAATGAGCAGTTCTTC
CASTRGSHNEQFF
>TRBV15|TRBJ2-1|-|TRBD1
TGTGCCACCAGCAATGAGGACAGGGACTCCTACAATGAGCAGTTCTTC
CATSNEDRDSYNEQFF
>TRBV10-1|TRBJ2-7|-|-
TGCGCCAGCAGTGAGTCTGGCCTGGGGCGAAGCGAGCAGTACTTC
CASSESGLGRSEQYF
>TRBV28|TRBJ1-2|-|-
TGTGCCAGCAGTTCGGGCAGCACCGACTTTAACTATGGCTACACCTTC
CASSSGSTDFNYGYTF
>TRBV30|TRBJ2-1|few|-
TGTGCCTGGAGTGCAGAGTACGGGCAGTTCTTC
CAWSAEYGQFF
>TRBV18|TRBJ2-1|-|-
TGTGCCAGCTCACCACAGGCCCAGGATGAGCAGTTCTTC
CASSPQAQDEQFF
>TRBV2|TRBJ1-4|-|TRBD1
TGTGCCAGCAGTGATCTCGGACAGGAGTTTTTT
CASSDLGQEFF
>TRBV23-1|TRBJ2-7|-|-
TGCGCCAGCAGTCGGACCAACTCCTACGAGCAGTACTTC
CASSRTNSYEQYF